What follows are 32 T cell receptor beta chains derived from one specimen sequenced in a study of blood T cells in healthy people across ages. A sample-barcoded 5' primer and a J-beta primer mix were used in a second PCR of roughly 7 to 11 cycles. TCRdb fed the 5' RACE reads into MiXCR, producing one record per CDR3 protein. This sample has roughly 720,000 distinct CDR3 sequences, with approximately 53% found just once. Source material: blood. The receptor source for this set is an elderly man in good health.

This chain uses TRBV6-2 or TRBV6-3 with TRBJ2-7; D unresolved. V lost 6 bases to trimming and J lost 11 bases, with 14 bases between them. Germline lookup yields CDR1 MNHEY and CDR2 SVGEGT. The CDR3 is made up of 11 amino acids. In DNA, the CDR3 is TGTGCCAGCAGAGCACACCGGACGGAGTACTTC. Its translation is CASRAHRTEYF.

The rearrangement joins TRBV20-1 to TRBJ2-3, with 14 positions matching TRBD2. Germline V CDR1 and CDR2: DFQATT, SNEGSKA (reference sequence). The CDR3 is made up of 15 amino acids. Unmatched junction bases numbered 7, after V lost 5 bases and J lost 6 bases. The CDR3 region has the DNA TGCAGTGCTCGACTAGCGGGAGGGGGGGCGGATACGCAGTATTTT. It translates to CSARLAGGGADTQYF.

The rearrangement joins TRBV7-3 to TRBJ2-1; the match to TRBD1 covers 7 bases. V lost 5 bases and J lost 6; bases outside the gene matches: 13. The CDR3 runs 16 residues. Germline CDR1 and CDR2: SGHTA and FQGTGA. The CDR3 reads CASSPTPLTGANEQFF. Written as DNA, the CDR3 is TGTGCCAGCAGCCCCACGCCTCTCACAGGGGCCAATGAGCAGTTCTTC.

The rearrangement uses TRBV20-1 and TRBJ2-1; a weak D match, TRBD2 (6 bases). Germline values: CDR1 DFQATT, CDR2 SNEGSKA (reference sequence). This CDR3 comprises 15 residues. Deletions cut 3 bases from V and 8 bases from J, with 20 bases between. CDR3 in amino acids: CSASGLIFGVDEQFF. CDR3 in DNA: TGCAGTGCTAGTGGACTAATCTTCGGAGTCGATGAGCAGTTCTTC.

This clonotype has just a few counts. The rearrangement joins TRBV12-3 or TRBV12-4 to TRBJ1-5; D gene ambiguous. This CDR3 contains 13 residues. Trimming left V 2 bases short and J 6 bases short, with 8 bases between. Written as DNA, the CDR3 is TGTGCCAGCAGTTTAAATGATATTCAGCCCCAGCATTTT. Its protein is CASSLNDIQPQHF.

This clonotype was detected only a few times. The V gene is TRBV27, the J gene TRBJ1-6; tentative D call: TRBD1 (6 bases). The CDR3 totals 15 residues. The V end was cut by 4 bases, the J end by 7 bases, with 14 bases between. Germline values: CDR1 MNHEY, CDR2 SMNVEV (reference sequence). As DNA, the CDR3 is TGTGCCAGCAGTTCCAGGGGTGCCGACAATTCACCCCTCCACTTT. This translates into CASSSRGADNSPLHF.

This chain uses TRBV10-3 with TRBJ2-7; no clear D. CDR3 length equals 14 residues. Trimming removed 10 bases at V and 0 bases at J, with 16 bases between. The germline CDR1 and CDR2 sequences are ENHRY and SYGVKD. CDR3 bases: TGTGCCACCTTTTCCGGTCAGAGCTCCTACGAGCAGTACTTC. Translation: CATFSGQSSYEQYF.

This clonotype came up many times. This sequence joins TRBV2 and TRBJ2-1; 15 positions match TRBD2. Germline-derived CDR1 and CDR2 are SNHLY and FYNNEI. The CDR3 is made up of 15 amino acids. J gave up 7 bases and V 4 bases, and 2 bases lay outside the gene matches. As DNA, the CDR3 is TGTGCCAGCAGTGGGACTAGCGGGAGGGAAAATGAGCAGTTCTTC. It codes for CASSGTSGRENEQFF.

V and J are TRBV15 and TRBJ2-7, with unresolved D. This CDR3 is built from 11 residues. Germline-derived CDR1 and CDR2 are LNHNV and YYDKDF (reference sequence). V was cut by 6 bases and J by 7 bases, with 10 bases left in between. The CDR3: CATSKIGEQYF. CDR3 coding DNA: TGTGCCACCAGTAAAATTGGAGAGCAGTACTTC.

V and J are TRBV29-1 and TRBJ2-1; the D is unclear. The germline V gene encodes CDR1 SQVTM and CDR2 ANQGSEA. The ends were cut back, 3 bases at V and 5 bases at J, with 11 bases in the middle. This CDR3 spans 13 amino acids. The CDR3 reads CSVELPYDNEQFF. The CDR3 DNA sequence: TGCAGCGTTGAGCTTCCCTACGACAATGAGCAGTTCTTC.

CDR3 DNA sequence: TGTGCCAGCAGCCCGGACGGACGCTACAATGAGCAGTTCTTC. It codes for CASSPDGRYNEQFF. The chain uses TRBV7-2 and TRBJ2-1; D is ambiguous. Between the trimmed V and J ends, which lost 5 bases and 3 bases, there was a span of 11 bases. The germline CDR1 and CDR2 sequences are SGHTA and FQGNSA. The CDR3 extends over 14 amino acids.

This clonotype was counted a few times. This chain links TRBV13 with TRBJ2-1; D call uncertain. CDR3 length: 13 residues. The V and J ends lost 0 bases and 8 bases respectively, with 8 bases between them. Germline-derived CDR1 and CDR2 are PRHDT and FYEKMQ (reference sequence). CDR3 sequence reads: CASSLGTSDEQFF. CDR3 in DNA: TGTGCCAGCAGCTTAGGTACCTCCGATGAGCAGTTCTTC.

This clonotype was recorded a few times. J is TRBJ2-3 and V is TRBV7-3; 8 bases map to TRBD2. The V gene end was trimmed by 5 bases and the J gene end by 0 bases; junction bases not matched to a gene: 7. Germline CDR1 reads SGHTA; CDR2 reads FQGTGA. The CDR3 sequence is 16 residues long. CDR3 residues: CASSPGLAPSTDTQYF. The CDR3 DNA reads as TGTGCCAGCAGCCCCGGACTAGCCCCAAGCACAGATACGCAGTATTTT.

The genes are TRBV24-1 and TRBJ1-5, with a tentative D call TRBD1 (6 bases). The CDR3 extends over 16 amino acids. Germline CDR1 is KGHDR and CDR2 is SFDVKD. V lost 3 bases to trimming and J lost 0 bases, with 11 bases between them. CDR3 sequence: CATSDPEGDSNQPQHF. In nucleotides, the CDR3 is TGTGCCACCAGTGATCCTGAGGGGGATAGCAATCAGCCCCAGCATTTT.

The chain is built from TRBV25-1 and TRBJ1-3; maybe TRBD1 (6 bases). Germline V gene lookup returns CDR1 MGHDK and CDR2 SYGVNS. The germline V and J ends were trimmed by 3 bases and 2 bases, with 11 bases remaining between them. This CDR3 spans 15 amino acids. The DNA of the CDR3 is TGTGCCAGCAGTGATCTAGGGGGTCCTGGAAACACCATATATTTT. Translation: CASSDLGGPGNTIYF.

Comment on this clonotype: A much larger clone lies one base from this, so it may be a read error. The chain links TRBV20-1 to TRBJ2-5; 9 bases line up with TRBD1. This CDR3 is built from 15 residues. Germline CDR1 and CDR2: DFQATT and SNEGSKA (reference sequence). This CDR3 reads CSANPGTGSIETQNF. CDR3 coding DNA: TGCAGTGCTAATCCCGGGACAGGGTCGATAGAGACCCAGAACTTC.

The rearrangement uses TRBV5-1 and TRBJ2-5, with D possibly TRBD2 on 6 matching bases. Germline V gene lookup returns CDR1 SGHRS and CDR2 YFSETQ. Trimming cost V 6 bases and J 0 bases, with 9 bases left between them. The CDR3 consists of 13 residues. CDR3 residues: CASNRGYQETQYF. As DNA, the CDR3 is TGCGCCAGCAATCGGGGGTACCAAGAGACCCAGTACTTC.

In its sample, this clonotype was seen a few times. This chain links TRBV2 with TRBJ2-3, with 13 nucleotides matching TRBD2. Germline values: CDR1 SNHLY, CDR2 FYNNEI. V was pared by 7 bases and J by 14 bases, with 18 bases of the junction left unmatched. CDR3 length: 16 residues. The CDR3 coding sequence is TGTGCCAGCAATGATGGACTAGCGGGAGAGCGCAGATACGCGTATTTT. Amino acid sequence: CASNDGLAGERRYAYF.

A single count supports this clonotype. The chain employs TRBV7-9 and TRBJ2-1; the match to TRBD2 covers 9 bases. CDR3 length equals 15 residues. J gave up 2 bases and V 6 bases, and 5 bases lay outside the gene matches. Germline-derived CDR1 and CDR2 are SEHNR and FQNEAQ (reference sequence). DNA of the CDR3: TGTGCCAGCAGGCCTACTAGCGGGCCCTACAATGAGCAGTTCTTC. Translation: CASRPTSGPYNEQFF. The full variable domain, its missing parts supplied by reference TRBV7-9 and TRBJ2-1, is DTGVSQNPRHKITKRGQNVTFRCDPISEHNRLYWYRQTLGQGPEFLTYFQNEAQLEKSRLLSDRFSAERPKGSFSTLEIQRTEQGDSAMYLCASRPTSGPYNEQFFGPGTRLTVL.

This clonotype was observed a few times. CDR3: CASSLSYGTGFSYEQYF. The CDR3 DNA sequence: TGTGCCAGCAGCTTGAGTTACGGGACTGGCTTCTCCTACGAGCAGTACTTC. This chain joins TRBV5-5 and TRBJ2-7; TRBD2 is a possible D gene (6 bases). The V gene lost 1 base and the J gene lost 0 bases, with 17 bases spanning the gap. The CDR3 is 17 residues long. Germline V gene sequence: CDR1 SGHKS, CDR2 YYEKEE (reference sequence).

A few counts support this clonotype. The V gene is TRBV10-3, the J gene TRBJ2-5; D is ambiguous. CDR1 is ENHRY and CDR2 is SYGVKD in the germline V gene. The CDR3 spans 12 residues. Trimming shortened V by 0 bases and J by 7 bases, and 6 bases separated the two germline ends. The CDR3 reads CAISESPWTQYF. In DNA, the CDR3 is TGTGCCATCAGTGAGTCCCCCTGGACCCAGTACTTC.

In its sample, this clonotype was seen many times. V is TRBV29-1 and J is TRBJ2-1; D remains ambiguous. Per the germline V gene, CDR1 is SQVTM and CDR2 is ANQGSEA. Trimming took off 0 bases at V and 4 bases at J, with 7 bases between the two ends. CDR3 length: 13 amino acids. The CDR3 here is CSVEESPYNEQFF. The CDR3 DNA sequence: TGCAGCGTTGAAGAAAGCCCATACAATGAGCAGTTCTTC.

This clonotype was recorded a few times. The chain carries TRBV7-9 and TRBJ2-7; possibly TRBD1 for D (5 bases). Trimming pared 4 bases from V and 8 bases from J, leaving 9 bases between. From germline, CDR1 is SEHNR and CDR2 FQNEAQ (reference sequence). The CDR3 consists of 11 residues. The CDR3 DNA sequence: TGTGCCAGCAGCTCGACAGTTAAGCAGTACTTC. Protein sequence: CASSSTVKQYF.

This clonotype has only a few counts. CDR3 sequence reads: CSVEELGAHEQYF. The CDR3 DNA follows: TGCAGCGTTGAAGAGCTAGGGGCCCACGAGCAGTACTTC. This chain uses TRBV29-1 with TRBJ2-7; the D gene is possibly TRBD1 (5 bases). Between the trimmed V and J ends, which lost 0 bases and 5 bases, there was a span of 11 bases. The length of the CDR3 is 13 residues. Germline V gene sequence: CDR1 SQVTM, CDR2 ANQGSEA.

Only a few counts were recorded for this clonotype. The gene calls are TRBV7-9 and TRBJ1-6, with D maybe TRBD1 (5 bases). The germline V and J ends were trimmed by 8 bases and 8 bases, with 10 bases remaining between them. The CDR3 has 12 residues. In germline, CDR1 is SEHNR, CDR2 FQNEAQ (reference sequence). The CDR3 here is CASALGDSPLHF. The CDR3 DNA follows: TGTGCCAGCGCGCTAGGGGATTCACCCCTCCACTTT.

The gene calls are TRBV12-3 or TRBV12-4 and TRBJ2-5; possibly TRBD2 for D (6 bases). The CDR3 consists of 16 residues. With 3 bases removed from V and 4 bases from J, the gap between germline ends came to 18 bases. DNA of the CDR3: TGTGCCAGCAGTTTTGGAGCGGGCCCCGCGTTAGAGACCCAGTACTTC. It translates to CASSFGAGPALETQYF.

This clonotype was seen only a few times. V and J are TRBV20-1 and TRBJ2-7; D might be TRBD2 (6 bases). Germline V CDR1 and CDR2: DFQATT, SNEGSKA (reference sequence). The CDR3 has 14 amino acids. The V end was cut by 1 base, the J end by 2 bases, with 12 bases between. CDR3 residues: CSARGGSGPYEQYF. The CDR3 nucleotides read TGCAGTGCTAGAGGGGGTAGCGGCCCCTACGAGCAGTACTTC.

On this clonotype: The junction shows a germline mismatch at one end, possibly a read error. The J gene is TRBJ2-5, the V gene TRBV6-6, with 7 bases aligning to TRBD1. The V gene's germline CDR1 is MNHNY and CDR2 SVGAGI (reference sequence). The CDR3 has 14 amino acids. The CDR3 spells CAGSQGTAQETQYF. The CDR3 DNA is TGTGCCGGCAGCCAGGGGACAGCTCAAGAGACCCAGTACTTC.

The chain has TRBV29-1 and TRBJ2-1, with a tentative D call TRBD2 (5 bases). The germline gives CDR1 SQVTM, CDR2 ANQGSEA. This CDR3 spans 13 amino acids. The V and J ends lost 7 bases and 7 bases respectively, with 17 bases between them. CDR3 amino acids: CSASSTSWNEQFF. In DNA form, the CDR3 reads TGCAGCGCTTCATCCACTAGTTGGAATGAGCAGTTCTTC.

The chain recombines TRBV10-3 with TRBJ2-5; D gene ambiguous. The V end was cut by 3 bases, the J end by 11 bases, with 19 bases between. The CDR3 length is 14 residues. Germline V gene sequence: CDR1 ENHRY, CDR2 SYGVKD. In DNA, the CDR3 is TGTGCCATCAGTGAACAAAGAGACAACTACAAGCAGTACTTC. As protein: CAISEQRDNYKQYF.

This chain joins TRBV2 and TRBJ1-2, with D perhaps TRBD1 (5 bases). The CDR3 is 14 amino acids. Germline lookup yields CDR1 SNHLY and CDR2 FYNNEI. Trimming left V 5 bases short and J 0 bases short, with 10 bases between. CDR3 bases: TGTGCCAGCAGTTTGGGACCGACTAACTATGGCTACACCTTC. Translation gives CASSLGPTNYGYTF.

The chain joins TRBV5-1 to TRBJ2-7, with D uncertain. Per the germline V gene, CDR1 is SGHRS and CDR2 is YFSETQ. The CDR3 contains 17 residues. V lost 0 bases to trimming and J lost 0 bases, with 16 bases between them. The CDR3 sequence is CASSLAGLRSPSYEQYF. CDR3 coding DNA: TGCGCCAGCAGCTTGGCCGGGCTCAGATCCCCCTCCTACGAGCAGTACTTC.